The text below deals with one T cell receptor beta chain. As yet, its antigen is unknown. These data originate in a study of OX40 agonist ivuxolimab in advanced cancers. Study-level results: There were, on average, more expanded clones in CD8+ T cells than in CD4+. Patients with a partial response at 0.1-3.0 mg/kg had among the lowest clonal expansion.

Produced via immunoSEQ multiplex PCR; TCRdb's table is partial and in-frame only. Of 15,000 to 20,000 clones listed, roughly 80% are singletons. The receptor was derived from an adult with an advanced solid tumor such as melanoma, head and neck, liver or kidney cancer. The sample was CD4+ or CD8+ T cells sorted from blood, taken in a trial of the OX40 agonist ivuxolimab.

The CDR3 here is CASSLGLPTYEQYF. CDR3 DNA: TGTGCCAGCAGCTTAGGACTCCCGACCTACGAGCAGTACTTC. This rearrangement joins TRBV7-9 to TRBJ2-7; unclear D gene. The germline gives CDR1 SEHNR, CDR2 FQNEAQ (reference sequence). V was cut by 1 base and J by 2 bases, with 9 bases left in between. The length of the CDR3 is 14 residues.